This T cell receptor beta chain was sequenced for a study of CD8 T cells in ankylosing spondylitis. This clonotype was observed at least ten times. MiXCR, applied by TCRdb to the 5' RACE reads, yields one record per CDR3 protein. This sample has 150,000 to 200,000 distinct CDR3 sequences, with under 35% found just once. Trimming left V 3 bases short and J 2 bases short, with 14 bases between. The CDR3 consists of 15 residues. The germline CDR1 and CDR2 sequences are SQVTM and ANQGSEA. The source is a male donor with ankylosing spondylitis. The rearrangement links TRBV29-1 to TRBJ2-1; tentatively, D is TRBD2 (6 bases). Material for sequencing was synovial fluid, either unsorted or a sorted T cell fraction (not recorded which). The CDR3 DNA reads TGCAGCGTTGATGGGCGGGGAAACACCTACAATGAGCAGTTCTTC. Its protein product is CSVDGRGNTYNEQFF.